The entry below gives a single T cell receptor (beta chain) sequence along with its context. This sample is part of a study of blood T cell repertoires in COVID-19. Within the 2 weeks before study entry, each person in the exposed group met a COVID-19 case. CDR1 and CDR2 (germline): MDHEN, SYDVKM. There are 14 residues in the CDR3. The ends lost 2 bases at V and 5 bases at J; junction bases unmatched: 2. Data came from immunoSEQ multiplex PCR; TCRdb stores just in-frame clones and leaves some out. The sample comprises about 430,000 clones, 70% to 90% of which are singletons, and 1.4% rests with the top ten.

The sequencing sample was made of PBMCs or T cells enriched from blood (not recorded which). This TCR came from a woman in her late teens or twenties who had been exposed to COVID-19. V usage is TRBV28 and J usage is TRBJ2-2; 7 bases fit TRBD1. The CDR3, as DNA: TGTGCCAGCAGTTTAAAGGGGGCAACCGGGGAGCTGTTTTTT. Translating gives CASSLKGATGELFF.